This paragraph covers one TCR beta chain sequence. Its antigen is unknown. One junction end disagrees with the germline gene, perhaps due to a read error. These data come from a study of tumor-infiltrating lymphocytes in primary liver carcinoma. About the research overall: The neoplasms were of stage T1-T3 N0M0, with dimensions of roughly 4.2 to 10 cm across. Study-wide findings and caveats: Paired tumor-adjacent and tumor-blood samples overlapped less than tumor region pairs did.

Starting material for RNA and DNA co-extraction consisted of roughly 19-31 mg of unsorted bulk tissue. CDR3 length equals 14 residues. Germline V gene lookup returns CDR1 MNHEY and CDR2 SVGAGI. Starting from around 0.45 ug of total RNA, TCR beta cDNA was produced with a primer in the constant region. Three nested multiplex PCR rounds, a slightly modified ARM-PCR, produced the libraries for TCR beta. PCR rounds one and two used TRBV1-TRBV30 forward primers with a C-beta reverse primer for 9 to 10 cycles each. TCRdb independently ran MiXCR on the multiplex PCR reads; one entry per CDR3 protein. The table includes 90,000 to 150,000 distinct CDR3 sequences, roughly 75% detected once.

The TCR originated in a woman aged 60 to 75 with primary liver carcinoma and hepatitis B virus infection. The sequenced sample consisted of tumor-adjacent normal liver tissue. This chain links TRBV6-5 with TRBJ1-4; D remains ambiguous. CDR3 nucleotide sequence: TGTTCCAGCAGCTCTTCGGCAACTAATGAAAAACTGTTTTTT. This codes for CSSSSSATNEKLFF.